What follows is one T cell receptor beta chain and its context. The antigen remains unidentified. The TCR beta cDNA libraries carried unique molecular identifiers. With about 0.95 to 11 million T cells as the source, a few hundred thousand cDNA molecules resulted. MiXCR was run by TCRdb on the PCR reads, yielding one entry per CDR3 protein. The table records hundreds of thousands of distinct CDR3 sequences, approximately 50% of them present only once. The entry originates in a study of post-analysis software for immune sequencing data. Overall study findings and caveats: Strong co-clustering by F measure was evident for samples that had been prepared in the same batch. In multiple sclerosis, normalized Chao1 diversity was significantly below that of controls. Among four to six TRBV segments more frequent in patients than controls were TRBV5-6, TRBV5-1 and TRBV20-1.

From germline, CDR1 is SGHTA and CDR2 FQGNSA. The CDR3 has 15 amino acids. With V trimmed by 2 bases and J by 5 bases, 8 bases remained unmatched. The sample taken for sequencing was blood. The TCR comes from a girl aged 5-17 years with multiple sclerosis. The V and J genes are TRBV7-2 and TRBJ2-7; 8 positions match TRBD2. The CDR3 DNA reads as TGTGCCAGCAGCTTATCCGGGAGGGCCGCCCACGAGCAGTACTTC. This encodes CASSLSGRAAHEQYF.